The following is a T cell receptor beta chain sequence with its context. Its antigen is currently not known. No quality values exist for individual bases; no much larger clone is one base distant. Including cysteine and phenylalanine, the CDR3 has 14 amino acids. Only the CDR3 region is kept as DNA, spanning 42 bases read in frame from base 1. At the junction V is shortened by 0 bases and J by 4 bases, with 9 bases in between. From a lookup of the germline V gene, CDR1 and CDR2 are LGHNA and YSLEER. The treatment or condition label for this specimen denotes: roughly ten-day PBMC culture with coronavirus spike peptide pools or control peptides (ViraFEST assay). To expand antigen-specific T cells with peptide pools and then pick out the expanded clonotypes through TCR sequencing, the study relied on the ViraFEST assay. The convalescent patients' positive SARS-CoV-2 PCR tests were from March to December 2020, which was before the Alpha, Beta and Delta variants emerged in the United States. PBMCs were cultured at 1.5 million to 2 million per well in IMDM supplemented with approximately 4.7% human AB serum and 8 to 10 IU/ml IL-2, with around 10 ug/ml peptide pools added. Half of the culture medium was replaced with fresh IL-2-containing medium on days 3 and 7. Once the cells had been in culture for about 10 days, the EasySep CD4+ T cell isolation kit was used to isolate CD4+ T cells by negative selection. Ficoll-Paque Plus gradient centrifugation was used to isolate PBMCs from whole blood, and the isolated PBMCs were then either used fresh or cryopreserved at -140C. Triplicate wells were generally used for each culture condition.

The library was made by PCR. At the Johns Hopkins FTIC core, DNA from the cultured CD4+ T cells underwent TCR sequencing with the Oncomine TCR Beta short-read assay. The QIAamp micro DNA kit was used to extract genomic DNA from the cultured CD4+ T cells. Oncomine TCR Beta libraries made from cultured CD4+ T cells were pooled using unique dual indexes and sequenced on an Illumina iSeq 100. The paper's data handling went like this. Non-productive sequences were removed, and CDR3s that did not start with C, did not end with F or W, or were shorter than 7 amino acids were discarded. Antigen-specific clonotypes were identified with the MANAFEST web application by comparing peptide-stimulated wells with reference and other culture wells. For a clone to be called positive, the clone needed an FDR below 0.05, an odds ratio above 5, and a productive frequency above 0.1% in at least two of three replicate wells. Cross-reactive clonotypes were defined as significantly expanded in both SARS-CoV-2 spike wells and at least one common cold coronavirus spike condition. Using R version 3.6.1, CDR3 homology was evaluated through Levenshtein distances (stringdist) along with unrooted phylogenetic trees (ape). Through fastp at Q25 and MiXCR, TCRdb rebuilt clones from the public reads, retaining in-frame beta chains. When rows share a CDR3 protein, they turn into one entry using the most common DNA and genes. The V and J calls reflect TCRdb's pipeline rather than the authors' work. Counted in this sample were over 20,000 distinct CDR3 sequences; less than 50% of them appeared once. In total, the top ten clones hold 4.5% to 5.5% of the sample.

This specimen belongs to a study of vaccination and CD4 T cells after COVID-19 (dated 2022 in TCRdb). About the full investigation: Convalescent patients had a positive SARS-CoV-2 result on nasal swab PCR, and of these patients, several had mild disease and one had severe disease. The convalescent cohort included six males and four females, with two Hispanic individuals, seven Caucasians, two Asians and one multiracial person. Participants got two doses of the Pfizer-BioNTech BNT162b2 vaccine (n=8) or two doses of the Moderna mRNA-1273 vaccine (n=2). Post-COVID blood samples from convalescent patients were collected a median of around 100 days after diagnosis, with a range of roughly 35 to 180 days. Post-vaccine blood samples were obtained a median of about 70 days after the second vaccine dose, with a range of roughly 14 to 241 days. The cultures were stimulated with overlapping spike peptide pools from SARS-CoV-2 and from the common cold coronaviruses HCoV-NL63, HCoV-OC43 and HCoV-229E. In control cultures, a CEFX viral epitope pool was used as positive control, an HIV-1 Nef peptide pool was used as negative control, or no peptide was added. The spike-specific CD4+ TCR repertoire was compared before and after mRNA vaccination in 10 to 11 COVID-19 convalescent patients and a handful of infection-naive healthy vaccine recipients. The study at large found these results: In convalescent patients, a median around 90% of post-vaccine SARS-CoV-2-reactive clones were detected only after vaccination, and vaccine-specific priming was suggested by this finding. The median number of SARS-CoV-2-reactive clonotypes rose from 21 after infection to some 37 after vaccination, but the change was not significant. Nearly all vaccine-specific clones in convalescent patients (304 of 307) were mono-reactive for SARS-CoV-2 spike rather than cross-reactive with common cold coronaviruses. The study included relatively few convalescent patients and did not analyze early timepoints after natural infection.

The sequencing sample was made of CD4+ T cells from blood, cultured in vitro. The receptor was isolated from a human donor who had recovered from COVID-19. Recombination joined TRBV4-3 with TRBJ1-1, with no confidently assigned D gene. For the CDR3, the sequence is CASSQEIVGTEAFF. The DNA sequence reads TGCGCCAGCAGCCAAGAAATAGTTGGCACTGAAGCTTTCTTT.